Each of the 10 T cell receptor beta chains below was sequenced from the same sample in a study of Graves' ophthalmopathy and Graves' hyperthyroidism. Transcripts of RNA were the source for amplifying TCR beta CDR3 regions. The first round was an RT-PCR with HTBI primers, and the second round was a multiplex PCR. TCRdb fed the multiplex PCR reads into MiXCR, producing one record per CDR3 protein. Altogether about 200,000 distinct CDR3 sequences are present, approximately 28% being singletons, with the ten largest covering about 8.2%. Source material: peripheral blood. Receptors originate from a man aged 50-59 years with Graves' ophthalmopathy.

This clonotype showed up many times. The V and J genes are TRBV7-2 and TRBJ1-6; D unresolved. V gave up 4 bases and J gave up 8 bases, with 15 bases separating them. Germline V lookup: CDR1 SGHTA, CDR2 FQGNSA. CDR3 length equals 15 residues. CDR3 loop: CASSSAETRDSPLHF. CDR3 DNA: TGTGCCAGCAGCTCCGCCGAGACAAGAGATTCACCCCTCCACTTT.

V and J are TRBV12-3 or TRBV12-4 and TRBJ1-2; D might be TRBD1 (6 bases). CDR3 length equals 13 residues. Trimming stripped 1 base from V and 4 bases from J, with 7 bases between. CDR3: CASSLVDSYGYTF. The CDR3 DNA reads TGTGCCAGCAGTTTAGTGGACAGCTATGGCTACACCTTC.

This clonotype was observed many times. This chain connects TRBV12-3 or TRBV12-4 to TRBJ1-5; unclear D gene. The CDR3 length is 12 residues. Trimming shortened V by 6 bases and J by 5 bases, and 8 bases separated the two germline ends. The CDR3 here is CASRKEDQPQHF. The CDR3 region has the DNA TGTGCCAGCAGGAAGGAAGATCAGCCCCAGCATTTT.

This clonotype was seen ten or more times. This chain links TRBV6-2 or TRBV6-3 with TRBJ2-7, with 10 positions matching TRBD1. The CDR3 has 16 residues. The J segment lost 5 bases and the V segment lost 1 base, leaving 8 bases of the junction unmatched. The germline V gene has CDR1 MNHEY and CDR2 SVGEGT. CDR3 region: CASSYLTGQGNDEQYF. The CDR3 coding sequence is TGTGCCAGCAGTTACTTGACGGGACAGGGGAACGACGAGCAGTACTTC.

The rearrangement uses TRBV28 and TRBJ1-5; TRBD1 matches at 11 bases. CDR3 length: 17 residues. CDR1 and CDR2 from the germline V gene are MDHEN and SYDVKM. The junction had 12 bases not matched to a gene; V was cut back by 7 bases and J by 4 bases. CDR3 sequence: CASKGALGTGGNQPQHF. The CDR3 nucleotides are TGTGCCAGCAAAGGGGCCCTCGGGACAGGGGGAAATCAGCCCCAGCATTTT.

The V and J genes are TRBV6-1 and TRBJ2-5; possibly TRBD1 for D (5 bases). Germline V gene data show CDR1 as MNHNS and CDR2 as SASEGT. V was pared by 4 bases and J by 5 bases, with 17 bases between. The CDR3 covers 15 residues. The CDR3, as DNA: TGTGCCAGCAGTGCCTACCAGGGTGCGACGGAGACCCAGTACTTC. This translates into CASSAYQGATETQYF.

The CDR3 reads CASSYPSTDSNQPQHF. CDR3 DNA: TGTGCCAGCAGTTACCCATCGACAGATAGCAATCAGCCCCAGCATTTT. The rearrangement links TRBV6-5 to TRBJ1-5, with D possibly TRBD1 on 5 matching bases. The CDR3 extends over 16 amino acids. From germline, CDR1 is MNHEY and CDR2 SVGAGI. V was clipped by 2 bases and J by 0 bases, with 11 bases between them.

V usage is TRBV30 and J usage is TRBJ2-7; unclear D gene. CDR3 size: 12 residues. Looked up from germline, CDR1 is GTSNPN and CDR2 is SVGIG (reference sequence). V dropped 0 bases and J dropped 5 bases, with 8 bases sitting between them. In DNA, the CDR3 is TGTGCCTGGAGTGTACTTAAGGACGAGCAGTACTTC. Protein sequence: CAWSVLKDEQYF.

In its sample, this clonotype was seen many times. A much larger clone lies a single base off, so this may be a read error. V gene TRBV20-1 combines with J gene TRBJ1-6; a possible D gene is TRBD1 (6 bases). Germline V gene lookup returns CDR1 DFQATT and CDR2 SNEGSKA (reference sequence). This CDR3 has 14 residues. In nucleotides, the CDR3 is TGCAGTATCCGTCCGGGGGGCTATAATTCACCCCTCCGCTTT. It translates to CSIRPGGYNSPLRF.

The J gene is TRBJ1-5, the V gene TRBV15; TRBD1 matches 9 bases. The V gene end was trimmed by 6 bases and the J gene end by 6 bases; junction bases not matched to a gene: 6. Per the germline V gene, CDR1 is LNHNV and CDR2 is YYDKDF (reference sequence). The CDR3 has 14 residues. CDR3 in amino acids: CATSMGQGGQPQHF. The CDR3 DNA is TGTGCCACCAGTATGGGACAGGGAGGTCAGCCCCAGCATTTT.